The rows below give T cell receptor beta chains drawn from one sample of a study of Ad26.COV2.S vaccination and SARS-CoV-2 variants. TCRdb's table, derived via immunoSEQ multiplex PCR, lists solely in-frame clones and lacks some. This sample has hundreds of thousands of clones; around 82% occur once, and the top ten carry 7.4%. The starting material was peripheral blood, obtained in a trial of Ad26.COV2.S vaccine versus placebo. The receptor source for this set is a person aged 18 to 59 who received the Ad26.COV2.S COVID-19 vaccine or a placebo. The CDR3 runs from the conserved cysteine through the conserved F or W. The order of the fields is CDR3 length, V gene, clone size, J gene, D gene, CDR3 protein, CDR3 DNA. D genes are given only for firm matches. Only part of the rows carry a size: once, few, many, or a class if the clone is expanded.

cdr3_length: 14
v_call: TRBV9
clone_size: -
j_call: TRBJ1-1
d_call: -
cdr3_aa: CASSVGSMNTEAFF
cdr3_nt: TGTGCCAGCAGCGTGGGGTCAATGAACACTGAAGCTTTCTTT

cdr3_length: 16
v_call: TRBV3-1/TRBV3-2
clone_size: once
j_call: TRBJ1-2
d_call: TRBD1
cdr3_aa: CASSHLYRGNSYGYTF
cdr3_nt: TGTGCCAGCAGCCACCTTTACAGGGGGAACAGCTATGGCTACACCTTC

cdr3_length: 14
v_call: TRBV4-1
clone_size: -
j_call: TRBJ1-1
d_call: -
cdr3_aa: CASSQEGGWTEAFF
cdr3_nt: TGCGCCAGCAGCCAAGAGGGGGGGTGGACTGAAGCTTTCTTT

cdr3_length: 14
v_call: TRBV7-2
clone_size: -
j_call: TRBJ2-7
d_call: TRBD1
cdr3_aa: CASSSGQGAYEQYF
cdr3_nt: TGTGCCAGCAGCTCGGGACAGGGGGCCTACGAGCAGTACTTC

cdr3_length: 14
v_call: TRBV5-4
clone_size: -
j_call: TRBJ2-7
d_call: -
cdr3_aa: CASSLGRTSYEQYF
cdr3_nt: TGTGCCAGCAGCTTGGGCAGGACTTCCTACGAGCAGTACTTC

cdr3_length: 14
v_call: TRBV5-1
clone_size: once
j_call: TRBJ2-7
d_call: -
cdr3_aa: CASSSDGQGYEQYF
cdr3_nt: TGCGCCAGCAGCTCCGATGGGCAGGGCTACGAGCAGTACTTC

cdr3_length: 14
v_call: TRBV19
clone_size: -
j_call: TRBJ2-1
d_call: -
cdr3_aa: CASSIAGTNNEQFF
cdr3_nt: TGTGCCAGTAGTATAGCAGGGACCAACAATGAGCAGTTCTTC

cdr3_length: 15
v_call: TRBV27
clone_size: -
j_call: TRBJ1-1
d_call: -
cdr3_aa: CASSLLPEVNTEAFF
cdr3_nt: TGTGCCAGCAGTTTATTACCGGAGGTGAACACTGAAGCTTTCTTT

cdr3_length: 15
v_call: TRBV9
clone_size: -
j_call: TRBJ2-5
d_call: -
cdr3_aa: CASSVAPRGQETQYF
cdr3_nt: TGTGCCAGCAGCGTAGCCCCCAGGGGCCAAGAGACCCAGTACTTC

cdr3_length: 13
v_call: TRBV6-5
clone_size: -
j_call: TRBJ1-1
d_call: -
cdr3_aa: CASSYSSYTEAFF
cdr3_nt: TGTGCCAGCAGTTACTCATCGTACACTGAAGCTTTCTTT

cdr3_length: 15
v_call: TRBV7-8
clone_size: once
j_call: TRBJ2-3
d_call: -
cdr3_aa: CASSLAGELWDTQYF
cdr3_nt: TGTGCCAGCAGCTTAGCGGGGGAGCTGTGGGATACGCAGTATTTT

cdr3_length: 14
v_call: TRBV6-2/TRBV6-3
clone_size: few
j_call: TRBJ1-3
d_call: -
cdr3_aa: CASSYEGSGNTIYF
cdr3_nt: TGTGCCAGCAGTTACGAAGGCTCTGGAAACACCATATATTTT

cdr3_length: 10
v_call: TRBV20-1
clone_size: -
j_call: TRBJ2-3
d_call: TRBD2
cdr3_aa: CSATGTSQYF
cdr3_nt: TGCAGTGCTACCGGGACTAGTCAGTATTTT

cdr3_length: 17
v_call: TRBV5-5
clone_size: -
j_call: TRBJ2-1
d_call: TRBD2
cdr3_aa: CASSPGLAGGFYNEQFF
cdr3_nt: TGTGCCAGCAGCCCTGGACTAGCGGGGGGATTCTACAATGAGCAGTTCTTC

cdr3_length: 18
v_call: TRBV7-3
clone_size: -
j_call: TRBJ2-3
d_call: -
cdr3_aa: CASSLGPRGPKVSDTQYF
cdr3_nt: TGTGCCAGCAGCTTAGGACCCCGGGGACCCAAGGTATCAGATACGCAGTATTTT

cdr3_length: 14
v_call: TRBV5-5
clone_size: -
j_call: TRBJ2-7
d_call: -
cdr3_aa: CASSLTGSPYEQYF
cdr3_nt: TGTGCCAGCAGCCTAACAGGGTCTCCCTACGAGCAGTACTTC

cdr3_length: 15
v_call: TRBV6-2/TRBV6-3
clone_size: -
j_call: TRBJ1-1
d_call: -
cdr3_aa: CASSSLRTANTEAFF
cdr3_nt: TGTGCCAGCAGTTCCCTCAGGACAGCGAACACTGAAGCTTTCTTT

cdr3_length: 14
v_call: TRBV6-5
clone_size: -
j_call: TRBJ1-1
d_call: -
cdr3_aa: CATALLREDTEAFF
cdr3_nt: TGTGCCACCGCACTTTTGAGGGAGGACACTGAAGCTTTCTTT

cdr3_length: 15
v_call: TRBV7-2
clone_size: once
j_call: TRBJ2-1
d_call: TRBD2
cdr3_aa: CASSLNLAGGNEQFF
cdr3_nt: TGTGCCAGCAGCTTAAATCTGGCGGGGGGCAATGAGCAGTTCTTC

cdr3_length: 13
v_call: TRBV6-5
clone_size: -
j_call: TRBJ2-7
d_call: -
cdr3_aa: CATHTPTSYEQYF
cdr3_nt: TGTGCCACCCATACACCTACCTCCTACGAGCAGTACTTC

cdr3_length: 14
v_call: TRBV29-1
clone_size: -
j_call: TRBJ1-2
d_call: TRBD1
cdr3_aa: CSVEGREGALGYTF
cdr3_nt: TGCAGCGTTGAAGGGAGAGAGGGGGCCTTAGGCTACACCTTC

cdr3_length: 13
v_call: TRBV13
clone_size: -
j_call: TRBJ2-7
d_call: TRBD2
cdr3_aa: CASSFEASGSRNF
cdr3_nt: TGTGCCAGCAGCTTCGAGGCTAGCGGGAGCAGGAACTTC

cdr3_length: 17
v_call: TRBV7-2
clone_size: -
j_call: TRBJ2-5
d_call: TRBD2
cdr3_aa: CASSLDGAGGNQETQYF
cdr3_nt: TGTGCCAGCAGCTTAGACGGAGCGGGGGGTAACCAAGAGACCCAGTACTTC